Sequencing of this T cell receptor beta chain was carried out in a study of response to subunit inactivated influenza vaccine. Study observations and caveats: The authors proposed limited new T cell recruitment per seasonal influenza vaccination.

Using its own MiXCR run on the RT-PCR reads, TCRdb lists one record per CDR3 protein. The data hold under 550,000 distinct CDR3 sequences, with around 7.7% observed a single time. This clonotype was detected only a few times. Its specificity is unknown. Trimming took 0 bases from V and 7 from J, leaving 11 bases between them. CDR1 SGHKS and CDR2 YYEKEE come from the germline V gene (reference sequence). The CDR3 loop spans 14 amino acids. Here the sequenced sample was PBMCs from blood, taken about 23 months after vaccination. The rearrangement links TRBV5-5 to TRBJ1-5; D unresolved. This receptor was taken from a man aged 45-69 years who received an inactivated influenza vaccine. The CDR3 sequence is CASSLDWVSQPQHF. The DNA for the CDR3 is TGTGCCAGCAGCTTGGACTGGGTCAGCCAGCCCCAGCATTTT. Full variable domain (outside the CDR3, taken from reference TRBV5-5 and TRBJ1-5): DAGVTQSPTHLIKTRGQQVTLRCSPISGHKSVSWYQQVLGQGPQFIFQYYEKEERGRGNFPDRFSARQFPNYSSELNVNALLLGDSALYLCASSLDWVSQPQHFGDGTRLSIL.